The rows below give T cell receptor beta chains drawn from one sample of a study of OX40 agonist ivuxolimab in advanced cancers. Clones were sequenced by immunoSEQ multiplex PCR, and TCRdb holds only the in-frame ones, with some missing. The data show over 45,000 clones, about 86% seen once. The sequenced sample was CD4+ or CD8+ T cells sorted from blood, obtained in a trial of the OX40 agonist ivuxolimab. These receptors were collected from an adult with an advanced solid tumor such as melanoma, head and neck, liver or kidney cancer. Both conserved end residues are part of each CDR3. D genes are given only for firm matches. Expanded clones are given a class, and other clones once, few, many or no size at all.

D	J	V	size	length	CDR3	DNA
-	TRBJ2-7	TRBV11-2	-	14	CASSLGPGRWEQYF	TGTGCCAGCAGCTTAGGCCCCGGGCGGTGGGAGCAGTACTTC
-	TRBJ2-1	TRBV29-1	-	11	CSVATYNEQFF	TGCAGCGTTGCCACCTACAATGAGCAGTTCTTC
TRBD2	TRBJ2-2	TRBV6-1	-	17	CASSDKASGGAVGELFF	TGTGCCAGCAGTGATAAGGCTAGCGGGGGGGCGGTCGGGGAGCTGTTTTTT
TRBD2	TRBJ2-3	TRBV5-4	once	16	CASSMGLAGGPDTQYF	TGTGCCAGCAGTATGGGACTAGCGGGGGGGCCAGATACGCAGTATTTT
-	TRBJ1-4	TRBV15	-	15	CATSRNPLTNEKLFF	TGTGCCACCAGCAGAAACCCCTTAACTAATGAAAAACTGTTTTTT
TRBD2	TRBJ2-1	TRBV19	medium-sized	15	CASSIVAGPYNEQFF	TGTGCCAGTAGTATAGTAGCGGGACCCTACAATGAGCAGTTCTTC
TRBD1	TRBJ1-2	TRBV29-1	-	15	CSVEGPGQAGLGYTF	TGCAGCGTTGAGGGACCGGGACAGGCTGGTCTTGGCTACACCTTC
-	TRBJ1-5	TRBV6-6	-	14	CASTGAEPGGAQHF	TGTGCCAGCACCGGGGCCGAGCCGGGAGGGGCCCAGCATTTT
-	TRBJ1-2	TRBV5-6	-	16	CASSWGQEALGYGYTF	TGTGCCAGCAGCTGGGGGCAGGAAGCTTTGGGCTATGGCTACACCTTC
TRBD2	TRBJ2-7	TRBV6-6	-	14	CASTQTSGGAGQYF	TGTGCCAGCACTCAGACTAGCGGGGGGGCCGGGCAGTACTTC